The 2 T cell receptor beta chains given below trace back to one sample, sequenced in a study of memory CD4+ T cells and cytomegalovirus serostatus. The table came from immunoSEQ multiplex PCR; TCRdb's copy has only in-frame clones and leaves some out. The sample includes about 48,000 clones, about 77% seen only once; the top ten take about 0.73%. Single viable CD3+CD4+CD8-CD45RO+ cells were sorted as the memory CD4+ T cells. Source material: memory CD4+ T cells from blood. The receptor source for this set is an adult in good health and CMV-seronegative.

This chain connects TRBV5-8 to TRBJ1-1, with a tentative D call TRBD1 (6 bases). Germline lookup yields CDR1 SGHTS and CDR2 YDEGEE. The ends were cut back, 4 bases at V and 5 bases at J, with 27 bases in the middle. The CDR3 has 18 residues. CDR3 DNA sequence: TGTGCCAGCAGCCTCCGGGGGGGGGCAGGAATCAGGGATACTGAAGCTTTCTTT. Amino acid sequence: CASSLRGGAGIRDTEAFF.

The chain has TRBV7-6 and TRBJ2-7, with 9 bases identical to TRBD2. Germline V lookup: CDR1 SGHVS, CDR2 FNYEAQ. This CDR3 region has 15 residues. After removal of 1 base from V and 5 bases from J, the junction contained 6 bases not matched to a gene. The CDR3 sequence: CASSLGGGAFDEQYF. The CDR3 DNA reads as TGTGCCAGCAGCTTAGGCGGGGGGGCCTTCGACGAGCAGTACTTC.